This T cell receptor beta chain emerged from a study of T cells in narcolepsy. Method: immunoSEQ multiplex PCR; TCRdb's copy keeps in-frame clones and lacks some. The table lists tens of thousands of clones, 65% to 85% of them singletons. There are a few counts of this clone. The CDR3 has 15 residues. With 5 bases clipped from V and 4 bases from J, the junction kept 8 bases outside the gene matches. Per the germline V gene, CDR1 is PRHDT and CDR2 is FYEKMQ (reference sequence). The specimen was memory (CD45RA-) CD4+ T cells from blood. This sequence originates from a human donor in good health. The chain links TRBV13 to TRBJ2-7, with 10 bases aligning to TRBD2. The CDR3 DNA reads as TGTGCCAGCAGCGAAAGCGGGAGGGCCGGTTACGAGCAGTACTTC. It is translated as CASSESGRAGYEQYF.